These 3 T cell receptor beta chains came from one sample sequenced in a study of T cells after yellow fever vaccination. TCRdb reprocessed the 5' RACE reads with MiXCR, giving one entry per CDR3 protein. Altogether more than 300,000 distinct CDR3 sequences are present, 9.5% to 12% being singletons, with the ten largest covering approximately 3%. The sequenced sample was CD4+ T cells sorted from PBMCs, obtained 45 days after the yellow fever booster vaccination. These receptors came from a man aged 18 to 29 who received the YFV17D yellow fever vaccine.

This clonotype was counted only a few times. The genes are TRBV12-3 or TRBV12-4 and TRBJ2-5; D unclear. The CDR3 extends over 12 amino acids. Trimming cost V 6 bases and J 3 bases, with 8 bases left between them. This CDR3 reads CASSRSEETQYF. The CDR3 nucleotides read TGTGCCAGCAGCCGATCCGAAGAGACCCAGTACTTC.

Only a few counts were recorded for this clonotype. The chain has TRBV20-1 and TRBJ2-6, with no clear D. Germline CDR1 DFQATT, CDR2 SNEGSKA (reference sequence). The CDR3 loop spans 14 amino acids. V was cut by 3 bases and J by 2 bases, with 8 bases left in between. The CDR3 DNA reads as TGCAGTGCTAGTGGTGGAGCTGGGGCCAACGTCCTGACTTTC. It encodes CSASGGAGANVLTF.

In this sample, this clonotype turned up a few times. CDR3 sequence reads: CASRETGPGDEQYV. CDR3 nucleotides: TGCGCCAGCAGAGAGACAGGGCCTGGGGACGAGCAGTACGTC. This chain connects TRBV10-2 to TRBJ2-7; 7 bases map to TRBD1. This CDR3 region has 14 residues. Germline V gene sequence: CDR1 WSHSY, CDR2 SAAADI. Germline trimming cut 6 bases from V and 5 bases from J; bases unmatched to any gene: 10.